This TCR beta chain was sequenced for a study of T cell changes during pregnancy in multiple sclerosis. Only in-frame clones appear in the TCRdb table, and some are missing; sequencing was by immunoSEQ multiplex PCR. The repertoire holds 25,000 to 35,000 clones, with nearly 90% as singletons. V lost 1 base to trimming and J lost 10 bases, with 20 bases between them. CDR3 length: 16 residues. The germline gives CDR1 GTSNPN, CDR2 SVGIG (reference sequence). The material was CD4+ T cells from peripheral blood mononuclear cells, obtained in the second trimester of pregnancy. The clonotype originates from a female donor with multiple sclerosis, enrolled in a pregnancy study. The chain employs TRBV30 and TRBJ1-6; D might be TRBD1 (6 bases). CDR3 loop: CAWSDQTGYSGSPLHF. The DNA for the CDR3 is TGTGCCTGGAGTGACCAAACAGGGTATTCAGGCTCACCCCTCCACTTT.